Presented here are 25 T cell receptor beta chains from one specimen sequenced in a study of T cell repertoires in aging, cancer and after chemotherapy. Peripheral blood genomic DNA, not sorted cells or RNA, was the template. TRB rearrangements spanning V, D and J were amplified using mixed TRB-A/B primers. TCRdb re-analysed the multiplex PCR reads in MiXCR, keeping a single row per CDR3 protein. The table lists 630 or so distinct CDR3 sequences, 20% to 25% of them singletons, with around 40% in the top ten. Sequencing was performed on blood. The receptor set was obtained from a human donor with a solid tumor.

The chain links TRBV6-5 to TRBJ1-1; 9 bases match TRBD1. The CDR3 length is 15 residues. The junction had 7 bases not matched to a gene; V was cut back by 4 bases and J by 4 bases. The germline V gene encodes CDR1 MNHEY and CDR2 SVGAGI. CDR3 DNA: TGTGCCAGCAGTTTCCGGACAGGGGCACCCACTGAAGCTTTCTTT. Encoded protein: CASSFRTGAPTEAFF.

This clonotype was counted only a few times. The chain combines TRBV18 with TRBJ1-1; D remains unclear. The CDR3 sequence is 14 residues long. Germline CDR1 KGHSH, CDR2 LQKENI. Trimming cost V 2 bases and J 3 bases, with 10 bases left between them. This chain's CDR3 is CASSPGQADTEAFF. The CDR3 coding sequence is TGTGCCAGCTCACCAGGGCAGGCCGACACTGAAGCTTTCTTT.

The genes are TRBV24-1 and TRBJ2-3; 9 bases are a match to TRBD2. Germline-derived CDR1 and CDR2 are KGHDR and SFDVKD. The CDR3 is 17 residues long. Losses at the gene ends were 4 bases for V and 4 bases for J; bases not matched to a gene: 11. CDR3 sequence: CATSDPVSGGVSDTQYF. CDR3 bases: TGTGCCACCAGTGACCCTGTTAGCGGGGGTGTTTCAGATACGCAGTATTTT.

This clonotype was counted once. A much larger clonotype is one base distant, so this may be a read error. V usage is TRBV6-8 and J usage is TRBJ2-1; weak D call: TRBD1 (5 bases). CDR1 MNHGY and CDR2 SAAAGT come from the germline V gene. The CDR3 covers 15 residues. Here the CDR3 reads CASSYGAGPYNKQFF. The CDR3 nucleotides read TGTGCCAGCAGTTATGGGGCAGGGCCCTACAATAAGCAGTTCTTC.

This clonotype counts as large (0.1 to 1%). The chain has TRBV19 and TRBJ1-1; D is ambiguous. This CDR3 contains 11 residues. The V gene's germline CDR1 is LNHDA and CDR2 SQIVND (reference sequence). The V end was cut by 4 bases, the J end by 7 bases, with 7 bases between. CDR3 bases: TGTGCCAGTAGTACCATGATTGAAGCTTTCTTT. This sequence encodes CASSTMIEAFF.

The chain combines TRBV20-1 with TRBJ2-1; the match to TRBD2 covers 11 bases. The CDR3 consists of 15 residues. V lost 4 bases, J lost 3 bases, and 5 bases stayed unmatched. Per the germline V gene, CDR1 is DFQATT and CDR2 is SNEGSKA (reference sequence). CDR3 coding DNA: TGCAGTGCTAAGGCTAGCGGGGGGCTCTACAATGAGCAGTTCTTC. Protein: CSAKASGGLYNEQFF.

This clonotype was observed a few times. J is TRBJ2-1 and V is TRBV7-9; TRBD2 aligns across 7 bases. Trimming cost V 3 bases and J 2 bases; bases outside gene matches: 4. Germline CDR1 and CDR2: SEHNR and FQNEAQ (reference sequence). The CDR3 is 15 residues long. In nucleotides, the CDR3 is TGTGCCAGCAGCTTTCAGCGGGGAACCTACAATGAGCAGTTCTTC. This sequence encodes CASSFQRGTYNEQFF.

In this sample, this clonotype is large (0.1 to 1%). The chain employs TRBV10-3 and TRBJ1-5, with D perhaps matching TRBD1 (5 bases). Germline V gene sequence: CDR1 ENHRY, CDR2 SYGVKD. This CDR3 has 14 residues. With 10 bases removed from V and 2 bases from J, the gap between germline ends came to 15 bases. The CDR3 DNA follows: TGTGCCACGCGGGACCCCGGAGGCAATCAGCCCCAGCATTTT. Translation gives CATRDPGGNQPQHF.

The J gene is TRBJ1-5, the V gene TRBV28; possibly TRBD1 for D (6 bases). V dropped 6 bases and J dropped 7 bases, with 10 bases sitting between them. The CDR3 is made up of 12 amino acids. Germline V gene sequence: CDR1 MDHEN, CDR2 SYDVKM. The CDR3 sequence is CASSQGLQPQHF. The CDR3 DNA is TGTGCCAGCAGCCAGGGGTTACAGCCCCAGCATTTT.

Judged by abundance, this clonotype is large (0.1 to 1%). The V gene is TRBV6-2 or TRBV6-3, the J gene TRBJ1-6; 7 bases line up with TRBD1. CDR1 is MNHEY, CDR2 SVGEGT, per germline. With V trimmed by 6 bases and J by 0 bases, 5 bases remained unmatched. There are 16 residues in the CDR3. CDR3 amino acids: CASSIDRVSYNSPLHF. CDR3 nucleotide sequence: TGTGCCAGCAGCATAGACAGGGTCTCCTATAATTCACCCCTCCACTTT.

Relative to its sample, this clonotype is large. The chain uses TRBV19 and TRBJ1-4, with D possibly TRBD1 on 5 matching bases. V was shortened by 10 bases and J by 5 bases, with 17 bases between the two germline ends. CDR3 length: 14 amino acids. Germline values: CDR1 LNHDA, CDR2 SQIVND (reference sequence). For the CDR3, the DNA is TGTGCCACCAAGGAATCGGGGGTCAATGAAAAACTGTTTTTT. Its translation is CATKESGVNEKLFF.

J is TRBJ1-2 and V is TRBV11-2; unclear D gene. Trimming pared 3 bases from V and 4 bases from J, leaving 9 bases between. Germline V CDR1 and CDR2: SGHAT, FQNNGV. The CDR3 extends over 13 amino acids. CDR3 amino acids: CASSFGPTYGYTF. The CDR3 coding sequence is TGTGCCAGCAGCTTTGGACCGACCTATGGCTACACCTTC. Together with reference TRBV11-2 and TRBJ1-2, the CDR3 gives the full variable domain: EAGVAQSPRYKIIEKRQSVAFWCNPISGHATLYWYQQILGQGPKLLIQFQNNGVVDDSQLPKDRFSAERLKGVDSTLKIQPAKLEDSAVYLCASSFGPTYGYTFGSGTRLTVV.

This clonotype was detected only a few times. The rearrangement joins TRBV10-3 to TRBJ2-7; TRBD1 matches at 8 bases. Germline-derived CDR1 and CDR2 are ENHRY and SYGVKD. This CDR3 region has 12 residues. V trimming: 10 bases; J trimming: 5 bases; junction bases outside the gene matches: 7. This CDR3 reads CASNRGFDEQYF. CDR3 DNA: TGTGCCAGTAACAGGGGGTTCGACGAGCAGTACTTC.

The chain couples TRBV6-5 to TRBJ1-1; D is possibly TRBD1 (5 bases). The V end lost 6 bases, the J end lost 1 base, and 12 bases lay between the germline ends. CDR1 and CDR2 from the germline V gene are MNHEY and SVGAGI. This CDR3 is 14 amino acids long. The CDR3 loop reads CASRSGFRNTEAFF. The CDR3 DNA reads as TGTGCCAGCAGATCAGGGTTCAGGAACACTGAAGCTTTCTTT.

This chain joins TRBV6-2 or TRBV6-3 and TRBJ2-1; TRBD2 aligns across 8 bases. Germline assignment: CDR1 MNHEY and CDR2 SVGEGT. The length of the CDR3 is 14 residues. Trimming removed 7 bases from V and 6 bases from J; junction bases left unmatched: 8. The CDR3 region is CASKVVAGPNEQFF. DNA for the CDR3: TGTGCCAGCAAGGTGGTAGCGGGGCCCAATGAGCAGTTCTTC.

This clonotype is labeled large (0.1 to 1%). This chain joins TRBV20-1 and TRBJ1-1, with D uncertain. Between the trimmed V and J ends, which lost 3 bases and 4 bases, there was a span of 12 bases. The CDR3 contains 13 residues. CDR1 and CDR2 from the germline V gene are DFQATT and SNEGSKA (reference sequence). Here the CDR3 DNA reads TGCAGTGCTAGTGCTGCAGAGGGCACTGAAGCTTTCTTT. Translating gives CSASAAEGTEAFF.

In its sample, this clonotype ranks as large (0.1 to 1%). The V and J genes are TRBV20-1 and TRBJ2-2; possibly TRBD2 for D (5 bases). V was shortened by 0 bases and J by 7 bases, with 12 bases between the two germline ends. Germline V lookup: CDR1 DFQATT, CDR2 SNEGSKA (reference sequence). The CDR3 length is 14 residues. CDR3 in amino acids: CSARDSEGIGELFF. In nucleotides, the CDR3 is TGCAGTGCTAGAGACTCCGAGGGCATCGGGGAGCTGTTTTTT.

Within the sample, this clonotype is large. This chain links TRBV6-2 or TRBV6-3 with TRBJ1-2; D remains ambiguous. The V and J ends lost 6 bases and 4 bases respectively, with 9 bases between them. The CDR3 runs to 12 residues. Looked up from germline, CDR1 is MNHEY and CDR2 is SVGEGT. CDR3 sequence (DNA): TGTGCCAGCAGCCCCGAGGGCTATGGCTACACCTTC. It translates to CASSPEGYGYTF.

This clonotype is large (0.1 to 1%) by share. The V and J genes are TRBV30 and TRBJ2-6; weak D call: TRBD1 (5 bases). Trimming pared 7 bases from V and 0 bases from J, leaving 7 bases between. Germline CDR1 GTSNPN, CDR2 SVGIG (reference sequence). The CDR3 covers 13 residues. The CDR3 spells CAFDSSGANVLTF. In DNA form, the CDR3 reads TGTGCCTTCGACAGCTCTGGGGCCAACGTCCTGACTTTC.

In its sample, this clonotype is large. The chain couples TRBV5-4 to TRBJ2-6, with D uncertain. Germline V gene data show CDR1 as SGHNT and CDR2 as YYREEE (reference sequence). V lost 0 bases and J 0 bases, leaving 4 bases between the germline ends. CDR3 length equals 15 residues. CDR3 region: CASSLGYSGANVLTF. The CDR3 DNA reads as TGTGCCAGCAGCTTGGGCTACTCTGGGGCCAACGTCCTGACTTTC. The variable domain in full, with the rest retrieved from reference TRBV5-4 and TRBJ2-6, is ETGVTQSPTHLIKTRGQQVTLRCSSQSGHNTVSWYQQALGQGPQFIFQYYREEENGRGNFPPRFSGLQFPNYSSELNVNALELDDSALYLCASSLGYSGANVLTFGAGSRLTVL.

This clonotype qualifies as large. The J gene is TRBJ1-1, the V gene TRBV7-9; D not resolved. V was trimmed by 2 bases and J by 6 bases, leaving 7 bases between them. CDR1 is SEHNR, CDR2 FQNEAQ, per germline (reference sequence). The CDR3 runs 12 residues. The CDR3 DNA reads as TGTGCCAGCAGCTTATCGGTTTCTGAAGCTTTCTTT. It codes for CASSLSVSEAFF.

Written as DNA, the CDR3 is TGTGCCAGCAGTTGGGTCTACGAACGGGAGCTGTTTTTT. Translation gives CASSWVYERELFF. The chain couples TRBV12-3 or TRBV12-4 to TRBJ2-2; D gene ambiguous. The CDR3 runs 13 residues. V was pared by 4 bases and J by 9 bases, with 12 bases between.

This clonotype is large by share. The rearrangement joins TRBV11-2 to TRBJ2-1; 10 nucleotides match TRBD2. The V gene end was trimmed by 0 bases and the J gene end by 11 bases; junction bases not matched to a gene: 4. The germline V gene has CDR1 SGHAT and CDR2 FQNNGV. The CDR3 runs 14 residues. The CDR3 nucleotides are TGTGCCAGCAGCTTAGAACCTAGCGGGGGTAAGCAGTTCTTC. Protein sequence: CASSLEPSGGKQFF. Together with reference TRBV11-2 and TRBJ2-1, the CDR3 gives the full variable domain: EAGVAQSPRYKIIEKRQSVAFWCNPISGHATLYWYQQILGQGPKLLIQFQNNGVVDDSQLPKDRFSAERLKGVDSTLKIQPAKLEDSAVYLCASSLEPSGGKQFFGPGTRLTVL.

The CDR3 bases are TGTGCCAGCAGTACCAATCAGCCCCAGCATTTT. Its protein is CASSTNQPQHF. V is TRBV6-6 and J is TRBJ1-5; D ambiguous. CDR1 MNHNY and CDR2 SVGAGI come from the germline V gene (reference sequence). V gave up 5 bases and J gave up 3 bases, with 2 bases separating them. This CDR3 is 11 amino acids long.

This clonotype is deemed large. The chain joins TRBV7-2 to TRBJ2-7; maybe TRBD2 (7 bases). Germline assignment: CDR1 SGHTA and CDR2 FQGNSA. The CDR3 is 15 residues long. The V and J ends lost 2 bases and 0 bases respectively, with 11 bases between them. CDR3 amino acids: CASSLRGGGSYEQYF. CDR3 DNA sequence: TGTGCCAGCAGCTTAAGGGGGGGAGGCTCCTACGAGCAGTACTTC.